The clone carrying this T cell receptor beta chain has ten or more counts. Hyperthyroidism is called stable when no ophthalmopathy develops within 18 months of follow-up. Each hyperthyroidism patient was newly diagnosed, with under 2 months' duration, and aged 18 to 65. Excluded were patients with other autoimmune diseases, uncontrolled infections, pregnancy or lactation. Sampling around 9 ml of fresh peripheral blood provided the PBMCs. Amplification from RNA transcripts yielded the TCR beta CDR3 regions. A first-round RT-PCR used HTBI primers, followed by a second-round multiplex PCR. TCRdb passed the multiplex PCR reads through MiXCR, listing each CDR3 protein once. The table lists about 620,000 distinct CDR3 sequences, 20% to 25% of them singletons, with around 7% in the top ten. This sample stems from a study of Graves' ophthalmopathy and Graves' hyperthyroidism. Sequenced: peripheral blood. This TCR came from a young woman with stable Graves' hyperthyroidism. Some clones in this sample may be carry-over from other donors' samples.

The CDR3 loop reads CASSITGPNYGYTF. CDR3 DNA sequence: TGTGCCAGTAGTATCACGGGGCCTAACTATGGCTACACCTTC. V and J are TRBV19 and TRBJ1-2, with a possible D match to TRBD1 (5 bases). CDR3 length: 14 residues. Trimming pared 3 bases from V and 0 bases from J, leaving 8 bases between. Germline lookup yields CDR1 LNHDA and CDR2 SQIVND (reference sequence).